A single sample gave rise to the 8 T cell receptor beta chains below, sequenced in a study. One entry per CDR3 protein, called by TCRdb with MiXCR from the 5' RACE reads. Among about 41,000 distinct CDR3 sequences listed, 25% to 35% were seen once. The sequenced sample was memory CD4+ T cells sorted from a lymph node. Subset specified: memory CD4+ T cells, CD4+CD45RO+CD25-. These receptors were collected from a female donor with breast cancer.

This clonotype has a handful of counts. The chain recombines TRBV9 with TRBJ2-3; the D gene is possibly TRBD1 (5 bases). There are 15 residues in the CDR3. With 1 base removed from V and 4 bases from J, the gap between germline ends came to 13 bases. Per the germline V gene, CDR1 is SGDLS and CDR2 is YYNGEE. In DNA, the CDR3 is TGTGCCAGCAGCGTAATAGGGGTAGTCCCAGATACGCAGTATTTT. Translating gives CASSVIGVVPDTQYF.

This clonotype showed up many times. V gene TRBV27 combines with J gene TRBJ2-7; 7 positions agree with TRBD2. The CDR3 runs to 14 residues. Germline trimming cut 7 bases from V and 10 bases from J; bases unmatched to any gene: 16. Germline V CDR1 and CDR2: MNHEY, SMNVEV (reference sequence). As DNA, the CDR3 is TGTGCCAGCACCTCCTCCCCGGGGGGTACCTCTCAGTACTTC. This encodes CASTSSPGGTSQYF.

This clonotype came up a few times. This chain links TRBV6-5 with TRBJ2-3; 9 bases are a match to TRBD2. Germline V gene lookup returns CDR1 MNHEY and CDR2 SVGAGI. The CDR3 has 15 residues. The V segment lost 5 bases and the J segment 4 bases; nucleotides outside the gene matches: 7. The CDR3 loop reads CASSDLAGVPDTQYF. The CDR3, as DNA: TGTGCCAGCAGTGACTTAGCGGGAGTCCCAGATACGCAGTATTTT.

This clonotype was detected a few times. This chain links TRBV5-1 with TRBJ2-1; 7 nucleotides match TRBD1. V shed 4 bases, J shed 8 bases, and the junction held 9 bases outside the gene matches. Germline CDR1 is SGHRS and CDR2 is YFSETQ. This CDR3 contains 14 residues. This chain's CDR3 is CASSPGPGQDEQFF. The CDR3 DNA follows: TGCGCCAGCAGCCCCGGGCCTGGACAGGATGAGCAGTTCTTC.

This clonotype was observed a few times. This sequence joins TRBV2 and TRBJ2-1; 8 bases agree with TRBD1. The junction had 12 bases not matched to a gene; V was cut back by 10 bases and J by 13 bases. CDR1 SNHLY and CDR2 FYNNEI come from the germline V gene. The CDR3 spans 12 residues. CDR3: CAIIKDRAYQFF. The CDR3 nucleotides read TGTGCCATCATAAAGGACAGGGCATACCAGTTCTTC.

In this sample, this clonotype turned up a few times. The CDR3 here is CASSPTLGQADTEAFF. Here the CDR3 DNA reads TGTGCCAGCAGCCCAACCCTTGGACAGGCAGACACTGAAGCTTTCTTT. V usage is TRBV7-9 and J usage is TRBJ1-1; 7 bases align to TRBD1. The V segment lost 5 bases and the J segment 3 bases; nucleotides outside the gene matches: 12. Germline CDR1 reads SEHNR; CDR2 reads FQNEAQ (reference sequence). The CDR3 is made up of 16 amino acids.

The V call is TRBV12-3 or TRBV12-4, the J call TRBJ1-6; a possible D gene is TRBD1 (5 bases). The CDR3 contains 12 residues. Trimming took 8 bases from V and 6 from J, leaving 8 bases between them. CDR3 residues: CASGGSNSPLHF. Here the CDR3 DNA reads TGTGCCAGCGGGGGATCTAATTCACCCCTCCACTTT.

V is TRBV4-1 and J is TRBJ2-4; D is possibly TRBD1 or TRBD2 (6 bases each). The CDR3 is 16 amino acids. Between the trimmed V and J ends, which lost 2 bases and 0 bases, there was a span of 11 bases. CDR1 and CDR2 (germline): MGHRA, YSYEKL. The CDR3 DNA is TGCGCCAGCAGCCAAACAGGGCGGGGAGCCAAAAACATTCAGTACTTC. It is translated as CASSQTGRGAKNIQYF.